The next 7 T cell receptor beta chains were all read from a single sample in a study of PD-L1 blockade in urothelial cancer. Time point of the sample: pretreatment peripheral blood. The repertoire was sequenced with immunoSEQ multiplex PCR; TCRdb's copy has only in-frame clones and lacks some. The sample includes approximately 45,000 clones, 82% of them seen just once. The sample in question was PBMCs, obtained around atezolizumab (anti-PD-L1) treatment. These receptors were collected from a man in his forties or fifties with urothelial cancer.

The V call is TRBV4-1, the J call TRBJ2-1; 8 nucleotides line up with TRBD2. V was pared by 3 bases and J by 1 base, with 8 bases of the junction left unmatched. This CDR3 spans 17 amino acids. Germline V lookup: CDR1 MGHRA, CDR2 YSYEKL. CDR3 in DNA: TGCGCCAGCAGCCACCAGGCCCAGCGGGGGTCCTACAATGAGCAGTTCTTC. Amino acid sequence: CASSHQAQRGSYNEQFF.

This chain joins TRBV29-1 and TRBJ1-2, with 7 bases that match TRBD1. V shed 0 bases and J 6 bases; nucleotides not matched to a gene: 7. CDR1 is SQVTM and CDR2 is ANQGSEA in the germline V gene. There are 14 residues in the CDR3. CDR3 coding DNA: TGCAGCGTTGAAGAACAGGGGAGGTGGGATGGCTACACCTTC. It yields the protein CSVEEQGRWDGYTF.

The chain joins TRBV11-3 to TRBJ1-1, with D unresolved. CDR1 SGHNT and CDR2 YENEEA come from the germline V gene. The CDR3 covers 13 residues. Trimming stripped 1 base from V and 7 bases from J, with 10 bases between. The CDR3 here is CASSLVAGSEAFF. CDR3 bases: TGTGCCAGCAGCTTAGTAGCCGGGAGTGAAGCTTTCTTT. The full variable domain, its missing parts supplied by reference TRBV11-3 and TRBJ1-1, is EAGVVQSPRYKIIEKKQPVAFWCNPISGHNTLYWYLQNLGQGPELLIRYENEEAVDDSQLPKDRFSAERLKGVDSTLKIQPAELGDSAVYLCASSLVAGSEAFFGQGTRLTVV.

This chain uses TRBV2 with TRBJ2-1; TRBD1 matches at 8 bases. This CDR3 has 13 residues. CDR1 and CDR2 from the germline V gene are SNHLY and FYNNEI. Unmatched junction bases numbered 9, after V lost 10 bases and J lost 7 bases. CDR3 coding DNA: TGTGCCATTCCAGGGGGCGGGTGGAATGAGCAGTTCTTC. This encodes CAIPGGGWNEQFF.

J is TRBJ2-7 and V is TRBV9; the D gene is possibly TRBD2 (5 bases). This CDR3 contains 13 residues. V was pared by 4 bases and J by 6 bases, with 14 bases between. Germline V gene data show CDR1 as SGDLS and CDR2 as YYNGEE. CDR3 sequence reads: CASSLRSEGEQYF. CDR3 bases: TGTGCCAGCAGCCTTCGTAGCGAGGGCGAGCAGTACTTC.

This chain connects TRBV6-4 to TRBJ1-2, with D perhaps TRBD1 (6 bases). The CDR3 totals 16 residues. The germline V gene has CDR1 MRHNA and CDR2 SNTAGT. Trimming left V 0 bases short and J 4 bases short, with 15 bases between. The CDR3 nucleotides read TGTGCCAGCAGTGACTCAGGGCAGGGGAGTTCCTATGGCTACACCTTC. Its protein is CASSDSGQGSSYGYTF.

V gene TRBV28 combines with J gene TRBJ1-2; D remains ambiguous. The CDR3 sequence is 13 residues long. Per germline, CDR1 MDHEN and CDR2 SYDVKM. The V gene lost 2 bases and the J gene lost 2 bases, with 6 bases spanning the gap. The CDR3 reads CASSLGKNYGYTF. The CDR3 DNA reads as TGTGCCAGCAGTTTAGGCAAGAACTATGGCTACACCTTC.